The 29 T cell receptor beta chains presented below share a single source sample, sequenced in a study of human T cells and chemical hapten exposure. Specified time point: pre-sensitization, week 0. Documented treatment: therapeutic diphenylcyclopropenone sensitization with weekly scalp DPC. TCRdb reanalysed the RACE reads using MiXCR and keeps one entry per CDR3 protein. The table records 60,000 or so distinct CDR3 sequences, more than 8% of them present only once. The sequenced sample was whole blood, obtained in connection with sensitization to the hapten diphenylcyclopropenone (DPC). Receptor source: a man aged 40-49 years with alopecia areata. Some clones in this sample may be carry-over from other donors' samples.

The gene calls are TRBV7-2 and TRBJ1-1; tentative D call: TRBD1 (5 bases). The CDR3 consists of 14 residues. Trimming took 5 bases from V and 5 from J, leaving 15 bases between them. Germline CDR1 SGHTA, CDR2 FQGNSA. As DNA, the CDR3 is TGTGCCAGCAGCCCCCATGGGGGGGGGACTGAAGCTTTCTTT. It yields the protein CASSPHGGGTEAFF.

This clonotype has just a few counts. This rearrangement joins TRBV5-5 to TRBJ2-1; TRBD2 is a possible D gene (6 bases). V was clipped by 2 bases and J by 4 bases, with 19 bases between them. Germline V CDR1 and CDR2: SGHKS, YYEKEE (reference sequence). This CDR3 is 17 amino acids long. CDR3 DNA: TGTGCCAGCAGCTTCCGGGACTCCGGATTTCCATACAATGAGCAGTTCTTC. Residues: CASSFRDSGFPYNEQFF.

Many counts were recorded for this clonotype. V and J are TRBV7-9 and TRBJ2-2, with D perhaps being TRBD1 or TRBD2 (6 bases each). This CDR3 has 13 amino acids. Trimming cost V 11 bases and J 0 bases, with 10 bases left between them. The germline CDR1 and CDR2 sequences are SEHNR and FQNEAQ (reference sequence). This CDR3 reads CAGGPSNTGELFF. The CDR3 DNA reads TGTGCCGGGGGGCCCTCGAACACCGGGGAGCTGTTTTTT. Together with reference TRBV7-9 and TRBJ2-2, the CDR3 gives the full variable domain: DTGVSQNPRHKITKRGQNVTFRCDPISEHNRLYWYRQTLGQGPEFLTYFQNEAQLEKSRLLSDRFSAERPKGSFSTLEIQRTEQGDSAMYLCAGGPSNTGELFFGEGSRLTVL.

In its sample, this clonotype was seen a few times. The chain couples TRBV29-1 to TRBJ1-1, with D unclear. V was cut by 2 bases and J by 1 base, with 5 bases left in between. The length of the CDR3 is 12 residues. CDR1 is SQVTM, CDR2 ANQGSEA, per germline. CDR3 DNA sequence: TGCAGCGTTGAAAAGGGGAACACTGAAGCTTTCTTT. Its translation: CSVEKGNTEAFF.

The chain is built from TRBV28 and TRBJ2-1; 9 bases fit TRBD2. Germline V gene data show CDR1 as MDHEN and CDR2 as SYDVKM. Unmatched junction bases numbered 5, after V lost 1 base and J lost 7 bases. This CDR3 spans 15 amino acids. The CDR3, as DNA: TGTGCCAGCAGTTTATTGGCTAGCGGGAAAAATGAGCAGTTCTTC. Protein product: CASSLLASGKNEQFF.

The CDR3 nucleotides are TGTGCCAGCAGCGGTGACAGGCTGCAGAATCAGCCCCAGCATTTT. This encodes CASSGDRLQNQPQHF. This chain connects TRBV28 to TRBJ1-5; TRBD1 might be the D (6 bases). The length of the CDR3 is 15 residues. The V and J ends lost 6 bases and 4 bases respectively, with 16 bases between them. Looked up from germline, CDR1 is MDHEN and CDR2 is SYDVKM.

This clonotype came up many times. The chain has TRBV5-1 and TRBJ1-2, with no clear D. Germline assignment: CDR1 SGHRS and CDR2 YFSETQ. Trimming removed 0 bases at V and 6 bases at J, with 9 bases between. This CDR3 has 13 residues. CDR3 amino acids: CASSLEGFHGYTF. DNA of the CDR3: TGCGCCAGCAGCTTGGAGGGCTTTCATGGCTACACCTTC.

In its sample, this clonotype was seen a few times. V gene TRBV6-1 combines with J gene TRBJ1-1, with TRBD1 identical over 7 bases. Germline V CDR1 and CDR2: MNHNS, SASEGT. V lost 3 bases to trimming and J lost 1 base; unmatched junction nucleotides: 2. This CDR3 is built from 14 residues. The CDR3 DNA is TGTGCCAGCAGTGAGACAGGGAGGAACACTGAAGCTTTCTTT. Translation gives CASSETGRNTEAFF.

This clonotype has only a few counts. The rearrangement uses TRBV11-1 and TRBJ2-3; D not certain. V was shortened by 1 base and J by 4 bases, with 12 bases between the two germline ends. The germline CDR1 and CDR2 sequences are SGHAT and FQDESV (reference sequence). The length of the CDR3 is 15 residues. CDR3 region: CASSLGWEVADTQYF. In DNA, the CDR3 is TGTGCCAGCAGCTTAGGCTGGGAAGTTGCAGATACGCAGTATTTT.

In this sample, this clonotype turned up a few times. The rearrangement links TRBV12-3 or TRBV12-4 to TRBJ1-1; D is undetermined. The V and J ends lost 6 bases and 4 bases respectively, with 15 bases between them. The CDR3 has 14 amino acids. The CDR3 DNA follows: TGTGCCAGCAGCCGACAACTCCGGGGCACTGAAGCTTTCTTT. Protein: CASSRQLRGTEAFF.

The sample holds many counts of this clonotype. The chain has TRBV12-3 or TRBV12-4 and TRBJ2-7, with 15 bases that match TRBD2. CDR3 length: 15 residues. Trimming removed 5 bases from V and 4 bases from J; junction bases left unmatched: 3. Here the CDR3 reads CASSGLAGGPYEQYF. CDR3 DNA sequence: TGTGCCAGCAGTGGACTAGCGGGAGGGCCGTACGAGCAGTACTTC.

V usage is TRBV27 and J usage is TRBJ2-5; 12 nucleotides line up with TRBD2. The germline V gene has CDR1 MNHEY and CDR2 SMNVEV (reference sequence). CDR3 length equals 14 residues. V lost 8 bases to trimming and J lost 2 bases; unmatched junction nucleotides: 3. CDR3 amino acids: CASGTSGSQETQYF. The DNA for the CDR3 is TGTGCCAGCGGGACTAGCGGGTCTCAAGAGACCCAGTACTTC.

This clonotype was observed many times. The chain joins TRBV20-1 to TRBJ1-6; 9 nucleotides match TRBD1. V lost 5 bases and J lost 11; bases outside the gene matches: 10. This CDR3 comprises 14 residues. From germline, CDR1 is DFQATT and CDR2 SNEGSKA (reference sequence). CDR3 in DNA: TGCAGTGCTCAGCCGGGACAGGGAATGGCACCCCTCCACTTT. Translation gives CSAQPGQGMAPLHF.

This clonotype was observed at least ten times. V gene TRBV3-1 combines with J gene TRBJ2-7; TRBD1 aligns across 8 bases. The CDR3 sequence is 15 residues long. CDR1 LGHDT and CDR2 YNNKEL come from the germline V gene (reference sequence). After removal of 6 bases from V and 3 bases from J, the junction contained 10 bases not matched to a gene. The CDR3 DNA reads TGTGCCAGCAGTCGCGGCGGAGACAGGGGCTACGAGCAGTACTTC. This encodes CASSRGGDRGYEQYF.

This clonotype turned up a few times. The chain couples TRBV6-1 to TRBJ1-5; possibly TRBD1 for D (5 bases). CDR3 length: 15 residues. Germline V CDR1 and CDR2: MNHNS, SASEGT. Trimming removed 5 bases at V and 0 bases at J, with 11 bases between. The CDR3 nucleotides are TGTGCCAGCAGTCGCATCGGGGGTAGCAATCAGCCCCAGCATTTT. Protein: CASSRIGGSNQPQHF.

The V gene is TRBV20-1, the J gene TRBJ2-6; D is unclear. Between the trimmed V and J ends, which lost 0 bases and 4 bases, there was a span of 4 bases. The CDR3 length is 13 residues. CDR1 and CDR2 from the germline V gene are DFQATT and SNEGSKA (reference sequence). The CDR3 region has the DNA TGCAGTGCTAGAGATCGCGGGGCCAACGTCCTGACTTTC. Its protein product is CSARDRGANVLTF.

This rearrangement joins TRBV9 to TRBJ2-4, with 7 bases lining up with TRBD1. CDR3 length equals 15 residues. Trimming cost V 2 bases and J 6 bases; bases outside gene matches: 8. The germline V gene encodes CDR1 SGDLS and CDR2 YYNGEE. The CDR3 sequence: CASSVDPTGSNIQYF. The CDR3 bases are TGTGCCAGCAGCGTTGATCCGACAGGGTCAAACATTCAGTACTTC.

The sample holds a few counts of this clonotype. V and J are TRBV9 and TRBJ2-7; the D gene is possibly TRBD2 (5 bases). There are 13 residues in the CDR3. Germline V gives CDR1 SGDLS, CDR2 YYNGEE. Trimming shortened V by 0 bases and J by 3 bases, and 7 bases separated the two germline ends. DNA for the CDR3: TGTGCCAGCAGCGTAGAGAGCGGCTACGAGCAGTACTTC. The encoded protein is CASSVESGYEQYF.

This clonotype was detected ten times or more. V and J are TRBV30 and TRBJ1-5, with D unresolved. Germline CDR1 and CDR2: GTSNPN and SVGIG (reference sequence). Trimming took off 0 bases at V and 1 base at J, with 7 bases between the two ends. The CDR3 length is 14 residues. Written as DNA, the CDR3 is TGTGCCTGGAGTGTCTTCCTCAGCAATCAGCCCCAGCATTTT. Its translation is CAWSVFLSNQPQHF.

This clonotype came up many times. The chain has TRBV30 and TRBJ1-5; D ambiguous. Germline values: CDR1 GTSNPN, CDR2 SVGIG (reference sequence). CDR3 length: 13 residues. V was shortened by 0 bases and J by 2 bases, with 5 bases between the two germline ends. This chain's CDR3 is CAWSVDGNQPQHF. The CDR3 coding sequence is TGTGCCTGGAGTGTGGATGGCAATCAGCCCCAGCATTTT.

This clonotype was detected only a few times. The CDR3 DNA reads TGTGCCAGCAGCCCGACTAGTTACTCCTACAATGAGCAGTTCTTC. Protein product: CASSPTSYSYNEQFF. The V and J genes are TRBV7-2 and TRBJ2-1; D possibly corresponds to TRBD2 (6 bases). This CDR3 region has 15 residues. V dropped 5 bases and J dropped 0 bases, with 11 bases sitting between them. From germline, CDR1 is SGHTA and CDR2 FQGNSA.

Sample share makes this clonotype medium-sized (0.01 to 0.1%). V usage is TRBV6-1 and J usage is TRBJ2-1; D is ambiguous. Germline V gene data show CDR1 as MNHNS and CDR2 as SASEGT. The CDR3 has 13 amino acids. With 2 bases removed from V and 4 bases from J, the gap between germline ends came to 6 bases. In DNA form, the CDR3 reads TGTGCCAGCAGTGAATGGAGTTACAATGAGCAGTTCTTC. As protein: CASSEWSYNEQFF.

This clonotype has a handful of counts. The CDR3 DNA is TGTGCCAGCAGCAACCCGACAGGGCTTTTTGAAAAACTGTTTTTT. This gives the protein CASSNPTGLFEKLFF. This chain uses TRBV7-9 with TRBJ1-4; TRBD1 aligns across 7 bases. This CDR3 comprises 15 residues. Germline V lookup: CDR1 SEHNR, CDR2 FQNEAQ (reference sequence). The J segment lost 7 bases and the V segment lost 5 bases, leaving 10 bases of the junction unmatched.

This clonotype was counted ten times or more. This chain links TRBV7-9 with TRBJ2-3, with TRBD1 as a possible D gene (8 bases). Germline V gene lookup returns CDR1 SEHNR and CDR2 FQNEAQ (reference sequence). Trimming left V 5 bases short and J 4 bases short, with 13 bases between. This CDR3 region has 14 residues. CDR3 sequence: CASSLTGGADTQYF. DNA of the CDR3: TGTGCCAGCAGCCTCACAGGGGGGGCAGATACGCAGTATTTT. The full variable domain, completed using reference TRBV7-9 and TRBJ2-3, is DTGVSQNPRHKITKRGQNVTFRCDPISEHNRLYWYRQTLGQGPEFLTYFQNEAQLEKSRLLSDRFSAERPKGSFSTLEIQRTEQGDSAMYLCASSLTGGADTQYFGPGTRLTVL.

The chain combines TRBV25-1 with TRBJ2-2, with a possible D match to TRBD1 (6 bases). V was cut by 6 bases and J by 0 bases, with 8 bases left in between. Germline CDR1 is MGHDK and CDR2 is SYGVNS. The CDR3 runs to 14 residues. The CDR3 here is CASRGTPNTGELFF. DNA for the CDR3: TGTGCCAGCAGGGGGACACCGAACACCGGGGAGCTGTTTTTT.

The rearrangement links TRBV7-9 to TRBJ2-3, with 7 positions matching TRBD2. Losses at the gene ends were 5 bases for V and 2 bases for J; bases not matched to a gene: 16. The length of the CDR3 is 18 residues. The germline V gene has CDR1 SEHNR and CDR2 FQNEAQ (reference sequence). The CDR3 here is CASSIGEGEWVYTDTQYF. The CDR3 DNA follows: TGTGCCAGCAGCATCGGGGAGGGCGAGTGGGTCTACACAGATACGCAGTATTTT.

This clonotype was counted between two and nine times. This sequence joins TRBV11-1 and TRBJ2-7; 9 bases line up with TRBD2. The V gene end was trimmed by 5 bases and the J gene end by 2 bases; junction bases not matched to a gene: 4. The CDR3 loop spans 14 amino acids. CDR1 and CDR2 (germline): SGHAT, FQDESV (reference sequence). The CDR3 spells CASSMSSGAYEQYF. The DNA for the CDR3 is TGTGCCAGCAGCATGTCTAGCGGGGCCTACGAGCAGTACTTC. The whole variable domain, remainder taken from reference TRBV11-1 and TRBJ2-7, is EAEVAQSPRYKITEKSQAVAFWCDPISGHATLYWYRQILGQGPELLVQFQDESVVDDSQLPKDRFSAERLKGVDSTLKIQPAELGDSAMYLCASSMSSGAYEQYFGPGTRLTVT.

The chain links TRBV28 to TRBJ1-2; no clear D. The germline V and J ends were trimmed by 4 bases and 0 bases, with 6 bases remaining between them. CDR1 is MDHEN, CDR2 SYDVKM, per germline. This CDR3 has 13 residues. In nucleotides, the CDR3 is TGTGCCAGCAGTTCGAGATCTAACTATGGCTACACCTTC. Its protein product is CASSSRSNYGYTF.

This clonotype was seen a few times. The chain joins TRBV18 to TRBJ2-5; D is ambiguous. V lost 3 bases and J 0 bases, leaving 14 bases between the germline ends. The CDR3 runs 16 residues. Germline V gives CDR1 KGHSH, CDR2 LQKENI. The CDR3 sequence: CASSPSPPNNQETQYF. Here the CDR3 DNA reads TGTGCCAGCTCACCGTCCCCTCCTAACAACCAAGAGACCCAGTACTTC.